This TCR beta chain stems from a study of T-cell reconstitution after alpha-beta-depleted transplantation in children. A TCRbeta library incorporating unique molecular identifiers was prepared. From the PCR reads, TCRdb called clonotypes with MiXCR, one entry per CDR3 protein. The sample gives about 200,000 distinct CDR3 sequences, about 14% of which show up once; around 14% is in the top ten. This clonotype was recorded at least ten times. The CDR3 totals 17 residues. The V gene end was trimmed by 8 bases and the J gene end by 6 bases; junction bases not matched to a gene: 19. This sequence originates from a human donor who donated a stem cell graft to a child with acute lymphoblastic leukemia. Sequencing was performed on PBMCs from the stem cell graft donor, taken from the stem cell graft. This rearrangement joins TRBV12-3 or TRBV12-4 to TRBJ2-3; 8 bases line up with TRBD1. This chain's CDR3 is CASPPGGSFFGIDTQYF. For the CDR3, the DNA is TGTGCCAGCCCGCCAGGGGGCAGCTTTTTTGGTATTGATACGCAGTATTTT.